The T cell receptor (beta chain) under discussion was sequenced for a study of blood T cell repertoires in COVID-19. Looking at the study overall: The analysed material was cDNA or gDNA that came from T cells, B-cell-depleted T cells, or PBMCs.

Authors' processing steps: Researchers report that nucleated cell counts were estimated from reference gene primer amplification. The table came from immunoSEQ multiplex PCR; TCRdb's copy has only in-frame clones and leaves some out. V and J calls and clone size are given by that table; D and trimming were obtained from the DNA. The table lists about 190,000 clones, around 86% of them singletons. Participant-given clinical history determined each cohort assignment. The CDR3 is 13 amino acids. Trimming stripped 1 base from V and 6 bases from J, with 9 bases between. Germline V gene data show CDR1 as SEHNR and CDR2 as FQNEAQ (reference sequence).

The receptor was isolated from a man between 40 and 49 years old with acute COVID-19. Sequencing was performed on PBMCs or T cells enriched from blood (not recorded which). The chain combines TRBV7-9 with TRBJ1-1; D remains unclear. In nucleotides, the CDR3 is TGTGCCAGCAGCTTAGTATTGGCAGCTGAAGCTTTCTTT. Protein: CASSLVLAAEAFF.